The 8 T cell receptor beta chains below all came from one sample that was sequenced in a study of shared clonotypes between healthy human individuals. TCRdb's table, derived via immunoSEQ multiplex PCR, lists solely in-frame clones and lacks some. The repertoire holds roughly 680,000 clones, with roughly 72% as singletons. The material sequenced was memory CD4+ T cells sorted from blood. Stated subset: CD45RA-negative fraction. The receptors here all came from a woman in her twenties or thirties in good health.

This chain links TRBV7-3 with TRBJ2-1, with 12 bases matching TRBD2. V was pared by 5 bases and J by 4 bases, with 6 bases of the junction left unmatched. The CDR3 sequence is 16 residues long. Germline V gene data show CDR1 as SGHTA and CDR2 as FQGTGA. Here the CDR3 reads CASSREGTSGYNEQFF. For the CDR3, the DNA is TGTGCCAGCAGCCGAGAGGGGACTAGCGGGTACAATGAGCAGTTCTTC. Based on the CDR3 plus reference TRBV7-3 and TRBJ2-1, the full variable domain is GAGVSQTPSNKVTEKGKYVELRCDPISGHTALYWYRQSLGQGPEFLIYFQGTGAADDSGLPNDRFFAVRPEGSVSTLKIQRTERGDSAVYLCASSREGTSGYNEQFFGPGTRLTVL.

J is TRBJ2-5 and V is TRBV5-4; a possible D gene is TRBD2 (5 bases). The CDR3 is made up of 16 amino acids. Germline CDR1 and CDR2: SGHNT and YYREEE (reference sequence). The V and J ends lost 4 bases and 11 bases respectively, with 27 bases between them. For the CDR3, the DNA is TGTGCCAGCAGCCGGGCCGAAGGGCGGGTGGGGTCGGAGCAGTACTTC. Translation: CASSRAEGRVGSEQYF. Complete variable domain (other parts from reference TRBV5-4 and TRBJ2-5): ETGVTQSPTHLIKTRGQQVTLRCSSQSGHNTVSWYQQALGQGPQFIFQYYREEENGRGNFPPRFSGLQFPNYSSELNVNALELDDSALYLCASSRAEGRVGSEQYFGPGTRLLVL.

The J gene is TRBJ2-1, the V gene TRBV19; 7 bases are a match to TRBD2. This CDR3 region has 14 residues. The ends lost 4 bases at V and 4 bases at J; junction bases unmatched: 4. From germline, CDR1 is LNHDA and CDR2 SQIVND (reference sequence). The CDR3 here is CASSTPAGYNEQFF. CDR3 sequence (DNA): TGTGCCAGTAGTACTCCAGCGGGATACAATGAGCAGTTCTTC.

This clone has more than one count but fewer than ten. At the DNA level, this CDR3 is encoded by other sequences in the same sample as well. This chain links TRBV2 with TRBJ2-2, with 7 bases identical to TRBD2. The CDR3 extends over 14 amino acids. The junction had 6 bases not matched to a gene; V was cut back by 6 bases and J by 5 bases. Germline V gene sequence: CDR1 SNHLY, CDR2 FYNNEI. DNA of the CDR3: TGTGCCAGCAGGCTACTAGCGTCTACCGGGGAGCTGTTTTTT. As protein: CASRLLASTGELFF.

CDR3 nucleotide sequence: TGCAGCGTTCTGGTCACCATCGATACGCAGTATTTT. It codes for CSVLVTIDTQYF. V and J are TRBV29-1 and TRBJ2-3, with unresolved D. The CDR3 sequence is 12 residues long. V lost 5 bases and J 6 bases, leaving 12 bases between the germline ends. Germline V lookup: CDR1 SQVTM, CDR2 ANQGSEA.

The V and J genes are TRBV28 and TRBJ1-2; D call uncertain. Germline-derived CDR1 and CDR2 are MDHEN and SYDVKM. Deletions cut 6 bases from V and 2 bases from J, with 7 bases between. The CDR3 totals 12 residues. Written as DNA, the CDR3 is TGTGCCAGCAGGAACAGAAACTATGGCTACACCTTC. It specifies CASRNRNYGYTF.

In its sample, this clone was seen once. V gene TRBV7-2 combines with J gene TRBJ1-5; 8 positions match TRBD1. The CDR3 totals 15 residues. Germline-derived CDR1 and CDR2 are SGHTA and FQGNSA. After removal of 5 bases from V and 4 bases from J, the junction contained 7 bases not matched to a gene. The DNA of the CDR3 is TGTGCCAGCAGCCTAGACAGGGGTGCTAATCAGCCCCAGCATTTT. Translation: CASSLDRGANQPQHF.

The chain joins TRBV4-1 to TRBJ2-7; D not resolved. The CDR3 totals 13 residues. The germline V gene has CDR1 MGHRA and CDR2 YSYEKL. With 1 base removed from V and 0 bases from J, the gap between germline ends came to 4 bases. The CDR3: CASSQVDSYEQYF. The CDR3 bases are TGCGCCAGCAGCCAAGTCGACTCCTACGAGCAGTACTTC.